This TCR beta chain was recovered during a study of blood T cell repertoires in COVID-19. In the study overall: Samples of COVID-19 (acute and convalescent) were obtained from the United States, Italy and Spain. T cells, B-cell-depleted T cells, or PBMCs supplied cDNA or gDNA.

Germline CDR1 is SQVTM and CDR2 is ANQGSEA. The CDR3 spans 15 residues. This clone was detected only once. At one of its ends the junction is not consistent with the germline gene, which may arise from a read error. Methods used by the authors: Amplification from reference gene primers served as the basis for estimated nucleated cell counts. Profiled with immunoSEQ multiplex PCR; TCRdb holds only in-frame clones, not every one. The DNA was the basis for D and trimming; V, J and clone size are from that table. The table includes 100,000 or so clones, around nine tenths detected once. This sequence originates from a woman aged 50 to 60 in a cohort sampled during active COVID-19. The J gene is TRBJ2-3, the V gene TRBV29-1, with 12 bases fitting TRBD2. The sequencing sample was made of peripheral blood. The CDR3 reads CSVRGLAGSIDTQYF. In DNA, the CDR3 is TGCAGCGTCCGCGGACTAGCGGGAAGCATAGATACGCAGTATTTT.